This TCR beta chain was retrieved from a study of regulatory T cells in long-lasting Graves disease. Both iRepertoire HTBI primers and Arm-PCR of CDR3 regions were used to build the TCR beta libraries. TCRdb re-derived calls from the multiplex PCR reads in MiXCR, one entry per CDR3 protein. The sample records hundreds of thousands of distinct CDR3 sequences, less than 25% being singletons. Time point of the sample: persistent/refractory GD, antithyroid drugs over 5 years with positive TRAb. From PBMCs, RNA was extracted and then used to make the TCR library. This clonotype showed up many times. The ends were cut back, 10 bases at V and 3 bases at J, with 19 bases in the middle. From germline, CDR1 is MDHEN and CDR2 SYDVKM. There are 14 residues in the CDR3.

The origin of this receptor is a female donor with Graves disease. The specimen was peripheral blood mononuclear cells (PBMCs), collected when the disease was refractory, from a patient treated with antithyroid drugs. The rearrangement links TRBV28 to TRBJ2-7, with D uncertain. The CDR3 reads CATRSPYILYEQYF. The CDR3 DNA sequence: TGTGCCACACGCTCTCCGTACATCCTCTACGAGCAGTACTTC. Full variable domain (outside the CDR3, taken from reference TRBV28 and TRBJ2-7): DVKVTQSSRYLVKRTGEKVFLECVQDMDHENMFWYRQDPGLGLRLIYFSYDVKMKEKGDIPEGYSVSREKKERFSLILESASTNQTSMYLCATRSPYILYEQYFGPGTRLTVT.